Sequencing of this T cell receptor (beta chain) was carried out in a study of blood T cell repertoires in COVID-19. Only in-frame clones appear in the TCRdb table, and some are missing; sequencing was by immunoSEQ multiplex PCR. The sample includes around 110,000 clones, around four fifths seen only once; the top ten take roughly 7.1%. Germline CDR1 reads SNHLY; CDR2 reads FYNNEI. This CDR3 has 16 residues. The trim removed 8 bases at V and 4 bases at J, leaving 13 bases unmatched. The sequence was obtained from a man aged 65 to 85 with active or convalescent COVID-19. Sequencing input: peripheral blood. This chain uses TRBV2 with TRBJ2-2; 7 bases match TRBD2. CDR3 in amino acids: CASGESGVDLTGELFF. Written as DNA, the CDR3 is TGTGCCAGCGGGGAGAGCGGGGTAGACCTCACCGGGGAGCTGTTTTTT.